Presented here are 6 T cell receptor beta chains from one specimen sequenced in a study of blood T cell repertoires in COVID-19. Sequencing was performed with immunoSEQ multiplex PCR; in TCRdb, only in-frame clones are kept and a portion is missing. This sample has roughly 140,000 clones; 76% occur once, and the top ten carry around 4.4%. Sequenced sample: peripheral blood. The origin of the receptors is a man aged 60 to 75 with acute or convalescent COVID-19.

This chain links TRBV7-9 with TRBJ2-1; 7 nucleotides match TRBD2. J was trimmed by 3 bases and V by 4 bases; bases with no gene match: 6. The length of the CDR3 is 15 residues. The germline gives CDR1 SEHNR, CDR2 FQNEAQ (reference sequence). The CDR3 DNA reads as TGTGCCAGCAGCTCACGAGCGGGAATCTACAATGAGCAGTTCTTC. The encoded protein is CASSSRAGIYNEQFF.

This chain connects TRBV2 to TRBJ2-7; 8 bases match TRBD2. The V gene end was trimmed by 6 bases and the J gene end by 4 bases; junction bases not matched to a gene: 14. The CDR3 is 16 residues long. Germline lookup yields CDR1 SNHLY and CDR2 FYNNEI. The CDR3 sequence is CASRLPPGLVSYEQYF. The CDR3 DNA follows: TGTGCCAGCAGATTACCCCCGGGACTAGTATCGTACGAGCAGTACTTC.

This clone has only a few counts. CDR3 in DNA: TGTGCCAGCAGCTTGGAGGCGCGGAAGGACACCTTC. Protein: CASSLEARKDTF. The V and J genes are TRBV5-6 and TRBJ1-2; no clear D gene. Germline CDR1 reads SGHDT; CDR2 reads YYEEEE. V lost 0 bases to trimming and J lost 12 bases, with 12 bases between them. The length of the CDR3 is 12 residues.

With respect to this clone: The junction departs from the called germline gene at one end, perhaps through a read error. This sequence joins TRBV7-9 and TRBJ2-2; TRBD2 aligns across 12 bases. Germline CDR1 is SEHNR and CDR2 is FQNEAQ (reference sequence). The CDR3 consists of 16 residues. CDR3 sequence: CASSLRTSGATGELFF. The CDR3 nucleotides read TGTGCCAGCAGCTTAAGGACTAGCGGGGCTACCGGCGAGCTGTTTTTT.

V is TRBV5-6 and J is TRBJ2-7; 9 nucleotides agree with TRBD1. J lost 6 bases, V lost 4 bases, and 11 bases had no gene match. CDR3 size: 15 residues. CDR1 and CDR2 from the germline V gene are SGHDT and YYEEEE. CDR3 nucleotides: TGTGCCAGCAGCCACAGGGGGCGAGGTTCTTTCGAGCAGTACTTC. This gives the protein CASSHRGRGSFEQYF.

This clone was seen only a few times. The chain links TRBV11-2 to TRBJ2-7; 8 nucleotides agree with TRBD1. CDR3 length: 16 amino acids. The V and J ends lost 1 base and 1 base, in that order; junction bases with no gene match: 6. Germline V gene sequence: CDR1 SGHAT, CDR2 FQNNGV. The CDR3 reads CASSLAGQARSYEQYF. CDR3 bases: TGTGCCAGCAGCTTAGCGGGACAGGCGAGATCCTACGAGCAGTACTTC.